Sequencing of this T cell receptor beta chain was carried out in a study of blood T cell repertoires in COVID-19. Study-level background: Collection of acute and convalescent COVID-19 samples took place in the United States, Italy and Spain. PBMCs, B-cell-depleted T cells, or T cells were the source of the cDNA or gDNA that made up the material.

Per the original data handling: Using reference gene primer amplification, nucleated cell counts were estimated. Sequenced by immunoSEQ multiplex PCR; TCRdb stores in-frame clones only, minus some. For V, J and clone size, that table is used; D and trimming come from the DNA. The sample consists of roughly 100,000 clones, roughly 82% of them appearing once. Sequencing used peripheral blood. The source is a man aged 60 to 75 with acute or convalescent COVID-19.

The CDR3 coding sequence is TGTGCCAGTAGTTTGAGGACAGGGGCTGGGGCCAACGTCCTGACTTTC. Its protein product is CASSLRTGAGANVLTF. J is TRBJ2-6 and V is TRBV19; 9 bases align to TRBD1. This CDR3 is 16 amino acids long. V shed 5 bases and J 2 bases; nucleotides not matched to a gene: 4. Germline lookup yields CDR1 LNHDA and CDR2 SQIVND (reference sequence).